This paragraph covers one T cell receptor (beta chain) sequence. This sample was taken from a study of OX40 agonist ivuxolimab in advanced cancers. The V end lost 5 bases, the J end lost 1 base, and 12 bases lay between the germline ends. The CDR3 consists of 14 residues. From germline, CDR1 is MNHNS and CDR2 SASEGT. Clones were read by immunoSEQ multiplex PCR, and TCRdb kept only the in-frame ones, dropping some. Here the sample spans tens of thousands of clones, about 78% being singletons. This TCR came from an adult with an advanced solid tumor such as melanoma, head and neck, liver or kidney cancer. The V gene is TRBV6-1, the J gene TRBJ2-7, with a tentative D call TRBD1 (5 bases). The sequencing used CD4+ or CD8+ T cells sorted from blood, collected in a trial of the OX40 agonist ivuxolimab. This CDR3 reads CASSNTGPSYEQYF. DNA for the CDR3: TGTGCCAGCAGTAACACAGGTCCGTCCTACGAGCAGTACTTC.